The 8 T cell receptor beta chains reported below all come from one sample, sequenced in a study of vaccination and CD4 T cells after COVID-19. With the Oncomine TCR Beta short-read assay, DNA from cultured CD4+ T cells was sequenced. TCRdb reanalysed the PCR reads using MiXCR and keeps one entry per CDR3 protein. The sample shows 20,000 to 30,000 distinct CDR3 sequences, 64% of them seen only once. The treatment was: roughly nine-day PBMC culture with coronavirus spike peptide pools or control peptides (ViraFEST assay). No antigen has been identified for these receptors. The sequenced sample was CD4+ T cells from blood, cultured in vitro. Receptors were obtained from a human donor who had recovered from COVID-19.

This clonotype was seen only a few times. This chain uses TRBV7-2 with TRBJ1-2, with 7 bases aligning to TRBD1. Germline CDR1 SGHTA, CDR2 FQGNSA. With V trimmed by 3 bases and J by 5 bases, 9 bases remained unmatched. This CDR3 is 15 amino acids long. The CDR3 loop reads CASSFSGTAVYGYTF. The CDR3 nucleotides read TGTGCCAGCAGCTTTTCCGGGACAGCCGTTTATGGCTACACCTTC.

V is TRBV6-1 and J is TRBJ1-2, with D perhaps TRBD1 (5 bases). This CDR3 has 14 amino acids. Germline CDR1 is MNHNS and CDR2 is SASEGT. The V and J ends lost 4 bases and 3 bases respectively, with 12 bases between them. The CDR3 region has the DNA TGTGCCAGCAGTGGGGGGACGGGACACTATGGCTACACCTTC. Translation: CASSGGTGHYGYTF.

CDR3 loop: CASSVGGAGETQYF. CDR3 DNA: TGTGCCAGCAGCGTTGGGGGGGCTGGAGAGACCCAGTACTTC. The chain carries TRBV7-2 and TRBJ2-5, with a possible D match to TRBD2 (7 bases). The germline CDR1 and CDR2 sequences are SGHTA and FQGNSA. This CDR3 contains 14 residues. V was clipped by 5 bases and J by 4 bases, with 14 bases between them.

V gene TRBV11-2 combines with J gene TRBJ2-2, with unresolved D. Trimming cost V 4 bases and J 5 bases, with 8 bases left between them. Germline CDR1 reads SGHAT; CDR2 reads FQNNGV. The CDR3 loop spans 13 amino acids. In DNA, the CDR3 is TGTGCCAGCAGCTCTCCCGGGACCGGGGAGCTGTTTTTT. This encodes CASSSPGTGELFF.

The table lists this clonotype with a count of one. The V call is TRBV27, the J call TRBJ2-2; D gene unclear. Germline V gives CDR1 MNHEY, CDR2 SMNVEV (reference sequence). The CDR3 sequence is 17 residues long. Trimming removed 2 bases at V and 2 bases at J, with 15 bases between. The CDR3 region is CASSLDLEAVNTGELFF. The DNA of the CDR3 is TGTGCCAGCAGTTTAGATTTAGAGGCCGTTAACACCGGGGAGCTGTTTTTT.

About this clonotype: A junction end diverges from the germline sequence, so it may reflect a read error. The CDR3 is CASREALGAGQETQYF. Here the CDR3 DNA reads TGTGCCAGCAGGGAAGCGCTAGGGGCGGGCCAAGAGACCCAGTACTTC. This sequence joins TRBV6-1 and TRBJ2-5; TRBD1 or TRBD2 may be the D gene (5 bases each). CDR3 length equals 16 residues. CDR1 is MNHNS and CDR2 is SASEGT in the germline V gene.

The chain combines TRBV7-6 with TRBJ2-5, with TRBD1 matching 7 bases. The CDR3 runs 14 residues. V shed 5 bases, J shed 4 bases, and the junction held 7 bases outside the gene matches. CDR1 and CDR2 (germline): SGHVS, FNYEAQ. CDR3 residues: CASSAGTARETQYF. DNA of the CDR3: TGTGCCAGCAGCGCCGGGACAGCTAGAGAGACCCAGTACTTC. Full variable domain (remainder filled in from reference TRBV7-6 and TRBJ2-5): GAGVSQSPRYKVTKRGQDVALRCDPISGHVSLYWYRQALGQGPEFLTYFNYEAQQDKSGLPNDRFSAERPEGSISTLTIQRTEQRDSAMYRCASSAGTARETQYFGPGTRLLVL.

Only a few counts were recorded for this clonotype. The rearrangement links TRBV6-1 to TRBJ2-5; D may be TRBD1 (5 bases). The CDR3 runs to 14 residues. Per the germline V gene, CDR1 is MNHNS and CDR2 is SASEGT. V was cut by 9 bases and J by 5 bases, with 19 bases left in between. The CDR3 sequence is CASKRLKGHETQYF. The CDR3 nucleotides read TGTGCCAGTAAGCGTCTGAAGGGGCACGAGACCCAGTACTTC.